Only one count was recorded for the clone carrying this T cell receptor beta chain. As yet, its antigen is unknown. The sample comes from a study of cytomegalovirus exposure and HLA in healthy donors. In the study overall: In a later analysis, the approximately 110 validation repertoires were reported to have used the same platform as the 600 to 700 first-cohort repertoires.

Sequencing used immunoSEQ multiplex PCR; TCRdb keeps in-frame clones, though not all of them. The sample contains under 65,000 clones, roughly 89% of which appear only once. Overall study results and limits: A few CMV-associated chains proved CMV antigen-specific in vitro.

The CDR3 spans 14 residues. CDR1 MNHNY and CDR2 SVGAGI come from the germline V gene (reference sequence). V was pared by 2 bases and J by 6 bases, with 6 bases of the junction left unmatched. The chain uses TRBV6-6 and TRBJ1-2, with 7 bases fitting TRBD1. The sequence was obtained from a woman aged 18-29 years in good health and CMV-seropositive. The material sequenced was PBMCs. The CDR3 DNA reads TGTGCCAGCAGTTACCAGGGGGGATCGAATGGCTACACCTTC. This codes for CASSYQGGSNGYTF.